One TCR beta chain is described in this entry. This receptor's antigen is unknown. It has no much larger one-base neighbor in the sample; base qualities were not kept. Other DNA sequences in this specimen translate into the identical CDR3. This record belongs to a study of shared clonotypes between healthy human individuals (dated by TCRdb to the early 2020s). About the full investigation: A couple of women and a few men aged 18 to 49 years were included in the cohort. For each donor, CD4 naive and CD4 memory were each run on three plates, CD8 naive on two plates, and CD8 memory on one plate. Different laboratories and diverse techniques were used to prepare libraries and sequence TCR repertoires, to increase sequencing depth and limit assay-specific biases. Each donor's leukapheresis produced roughly between about 0.85 and 10 billion PBMCs. To estimate repertoire size and how much clonotypes are shared between individuals, the study performed deep sequencing of blood TCR repertoires from a few healthy adults. The full study reports these points: Even with the large sequencing depth, rarefaction of the sorted-subset datasets indicated that sequencing was incomplete. Sampling was restricted to blood, and TCR repertoires in tissue are likely to differ from TCR repertoires in blood. Naive subsets generally had larger estimated clonotype richness than memory subsets did. Higher generation probabilities were observed for clonotypes shared by all four sorted-subset donors than for non-shared clonotypes. Because the study included a small number of donors, the genetic and exposure-history diversity represented was limited. Around 5% of naive CD4, 3% to 3.5% of naive CD8, 2% to 2.5% of memory CD4, and 0.4% of memory CD8 clonotypes were shared across several donors. Pairwise subsampling indicated that sequencing depth was expected to affect the degree of clonotype sharing among donors.

Using the deep immunoSEQ assay, TCR CDR3 regions were amplified from genomic DNA by multiplex PCR. For each cell subset, the extracted genomic DNA was distributed evenly across all wells of several immunoSEQ 96-well plates, and each plate served as one replicate. For sorted subsets, roughly 200 ng of genomic DNA, equivalent to 25,000 to 30,000 T cell genomes, went into each replicate PCR. Purified libraries were quantified with a Qubit 3.0 fluorometer, sized on a Bioanalyzer 2100, and re-quantified with the KAPA Library Quantification kit. A separate single-read 150-cycle Illumina NextSeq 550 flow cell was used to sequence each immunoSEQ 96-well plate. Turning to the authors' computational methods: Because the immunoSEQ output included only junctional sequences and no quality scores, the filtering could not be the same as the filtering used for full-length reads. Sequences were annotated with PyIR, a Python wrapper for IgBLAST v1.9, and V/J genes and CDR3 were assigned using IMGT germline references. Reads were removed for weak V/J assignments (E-value above 1e-6), missing CDR3, stop codons, out-of-frame junctions, or ambiguous translated residues. A V3J clonotype was defined by an identical inferred V gene, J gene, and CDR3 amino acid sequence. Percentage overlap between repertoires was computed as shared unique clonotypes divided by the size of the smaller repertoire. RTK rarefaction, the Chao1 estimator, and Recon v2.1 estimates of unobserved clonotypes were used to assess repertoire richness. Generation probabilities for all TCRbeta clonotypes obtained by the gDNA method from a few donors were computed using OLGA. As stored in TCRdb, this immuneACCESS dataset retains in-frame rearrangements with V and J assigned. A fraction of the clones does not appear; measured against another copy, unresolved V genes explain less than half of the discrepancy, and the remainder lacks a known reason. V, J and clone size derive from that table, while D and trimming were established from the DNA sequence. The sample table shows some 900,000 clones, and 76% are seen once. The ten largest account for 1.5% of the sample.

The CDR3 runs 13 amino acids, cysteine and phenylalanine included. The kept DNA is CDR3 alone, 39 bases in frame from the first base. The germline V gene sets CDR1 to MNHNS and CDR2 to SASEGT. The trim is 8 bases for V and 4 bases for J, with a gap of 12 bases between the germline ends. The donors were healthy, HIV-negative adults who had no recently reported acute infections or vaccinations. Every donor was a Caucasian adult residing in Nashville, Tennessee, USA. CD4+ T cells were enriched by magnetic negative selection, after which naive cells were positively selected on CD45RA and the negative fraction was taken as the memory subset. After blood collection by leukapheresis, PBMCs were isolated using Ficoll-Histopaque density gradient centrifugation and then cryopreserved in the vapor phase of liquid nitrogen. Analytical flow cytometry was used to check the purity and quantity of every magnetically sorted T cell population. From each sorted fraction, genomic DNA was isolated and quantified by UV absorbance on a Nanodrop 2000c.

The sample consisted of memory CD4+ T cells sorted from blood. The sample's cell subset or site label, in plain terms: CD45RA-negative fraction. The clonotype was recovered from a man between 18 and 35 years old in good health. The chain was built from TRBV6-1 and TRBJ1-3, with TRBD1 perhaps the D gene, on 6 matching bases. The nucleotide sequence reads TGTGCCAGCCGAGCAGGGGCAGGAAACACCATATATTTT. This translates into CASRAGAGNTIYF.